This T cell receptor beta chain was found in a study of cytomegalovirus exposure and HLA in healthy donors (dated by TCRdb to 2016 to 2017). Concerning the study at large: An earlier analysis of several hundred of the donors reported approximately 290 Gb of sequence data and about 100 million unique TCR beta sequences from about 200 million T cells. Class I and class II HLA loci were covered by the typing at four-digit resolution. The number of donors typed differed by locus, with roughly 629-640 for A, B, C, DRB1 and DQB1, around 520 for DQA1, approximately 580 for DPA1, and under 490 for DPB1. Of the approximately 400 genotyped donors, around 81% fell in the genetic ancestry cluster associated with self-reported Caucasian donors. Among 300 to 500 genotyped donors of the cohort, an average of around 250,000 unique TCR beta nucleotide sequences was sequenced per donor, of which roughly 17% were non-productive. An early release covering just under 650 HLA-typed donors comprised 250 to 350 gigabases of sequencing data and 85 million to 100 million unique TCR sequences. Every repertoire in the discovery cohort had been generated on one and the same sequencing platform. A separate validation cohort of more than 100 different subjects was used in addition to the roughly 640-subject first cohort. The study was designed to test whether signatures of past pathogen exposure could be identified by cataloging public T cell receptors. Using immunosequencing, the study profiled T cell repertoires from roughly 650 subjects and related those repertoires to cytomegalovirus serostatus. Rather than drawing on any new phenotypic data, the later analysis identified candidate immune exposures from TCR beta sequences and the way those sequences occurred across donors. To predict cytomegalovirus infection status, the study brought together high-throughput TCR immunosequencing, statistical association of individual TCRs with disease status, and machine learning. An earlier analysis of approximately 580 of the donors used high-throughput TCR beta sequencing to judge whether each TCR beta V gene segment behaved as functional or pseudogenic. A later genetic analysis used genome-wide SNP genotypes for about 55% of the 666 donors, treating that subset as a discovery cohort. Donor age, sex, ethnicity and CMV serostatus were collected together with the repertoire data. A handful of DR-DQ haplotypes were treated as single units for association and clustering because of strong linkage in the cohort. A later analysis re-analyzed previously published TCR beta repertoires from about 730 donors and added high-resolution HLA genotyping to study TCR occurrence patterns. General findings and caveats noted by the study authors: Presence/absence analyses assumed roughly uniform sequencing depth across donors, an assumption that may not hold. Because the 87-base-pair reads could not distinguish some IMGT-functional V segments, including TRBV6-2 and TRBV6-3, those segments were excluded. A further reported finding was that TCR beta sequences accurately predicted the HLA-A and HLA-B alleles for most subjects in the first cohort. An earlier analysis of approximately 500 of the donors showed that most TCR beta V segments appeared in productive rearrangements either about 87% or about 30% of the time, which broadly matched IMGT annotations. The classifier was reported to diagnose cytomegalovirus status with high specificity and sensitivity in both the original and validation cohorts. HLA typing was unavailable for some donors at each locus, so association tests used only the typed subset. In a later analysis, the rate of TCR association differed among HLA loci, with DRB1 alleles having the most associated TCRs and HLA-C alleles having the fewest. Across donors, most TCR sequences were observed very rarely, whereas some public TCRs were present in many individuals. In the study, some 160 TCR beta chains were listed as associated with cytomegalovirus. In a later analysis, HLA-associated TCR beta chains were found to be more clonally expanded and to have lower generation probabilities than equally common non-associated chains. According to a later analysis, most CMV-associated TCR beta chains appeared to be HLA-restricted, and the HLA associations seemed to be driven largely by CMV exposure. According to a later analysis, parvovirus B19, influenza, CMV and Epstein-Barr virus appeared linked to several top co-occurrence clusters. An association between a missense DCLRE1C variant and V-gene and J-gene trimming of TCR beta chains was found in a later genetic analysis and replicated in an independent cohort. Only TCR beta chains were sequenced in this cohort, and the absence of alpha or paired-chain data limited detectable features. A group of highly shared sequence variants was considered likely to be a technical artifact of the sequencing pipeline. Linkage disequilibrium might explain the correlated functional status among segregating V segments, but an unknown experimental factor could not be ruled out. A later analysis associated 15,000 or so TCR beta sequences with specific HLA alleles at a false discovery rate of 0.05. In a later genetic analysis, fewer N-insertions in productive TCRs were reported among donors in an Asian-associated ancestry cluster than the roughly 700-donor mean. Immune exposure information for the cohort was limited to CMV serostatus. Strong co-occurrence of HLA alleles, especially DR and DQ, made assigning TCR associations to individual alleles difficult. The earlier analysis of a few hundred of the donors excluded about 16 rarely observed V segments, including chromosome 9 orphons, because counts were too low. According to the authors, the approach could potentially be generalized to other disease states and immunological phenotypes. In vitro tests confirmed that three of the cytomegalovirus-associated TCR beta chains recognize cytomegalovirus antigens.

After removal of 6 bases from V and 4 bases from J, the junction retains 4 bases not matched to a gene. Including the terminal cysteine and phenylalanine, the CDR3 comprises 13 residues. Just CDR3 DNA is preserved here, 39 bases in frame from base 1. The germline V gene encodes CDR1 SGHRS and CDR2 YFSETQ. The method was the immunoSEQ multiplex PCR assay. For the multiplex PCR, a mixture combining 60 forward primers for TCR Vbeta segments and 13 reverse primers for TCR Jbeta segments was used. The CDR3 region of rearranged TCR beta genes was amplified from genomic DNA by a multiplex PCR assay. On the Illumina HiSeq System, the amplified TCR beta libraries were sequenced as 87-base-pair reads. As for how the authors treated the data: Across the 700 or so repertoires, a later analysis counted some 80 million unique TCR beta chains, 9.5 million to 12 million of which were shared by at least two donors. A nearest-neighbor algorithm error-corrected the raw reads and collapsed the reads into unique sequences, merging closely related sequences to remove PCR and sequencing errors. To assign V, D and J gene segments, CDR3 sequences were aligned to IMGT reference sequences. For a sequence to be retained, at least a six-nucleotide match to both a V gene segment and a J gene segment was required. Rearrangements were classified as productive when the CDR3 lacked stop codons and remained in frame with V and J, and all other rearrangements were classified as non-productive. Following IMGT convention, CDR3 was defined as the stretch from the second conserved V-encoded cysteine to the conserved J-encoded phenylalanine. In an earlier analysis of some 550 of the donors, sequences lacking an unambiguous match to a single V gene segment were excluded. In an earlier analysis of approximately 610 of the donors, V segments were called functional above 56.7% productive rearrangements and were called segregating when the between-donor standard deviation exceeded 5%. A statistical classification framework was built to diagnose cytomegalovirus status from the catalog of TCR beta chain sequences. A later analysis assigned V and J genes by comparing TCR nucleotide sequences with IMGT/GENE-DB human TR gene sequences. A later analysis assigned CDR3 sequences and most-parsimonious VDJ recombination scenarios with the TCRdist pipeline. A later analysis defined each TCR beta chain by its CDR3 amino acid sequence plus V-gene family, and excluded reads lacking a unique V-gene family. As a way to deal with suspected cross-contamination and a sequencing artifact, a later analysis dropped more than 500 nucleotide sequences that were highly shared and had low generation probability. In a later analysis, a clonal expansion index was calculated for each public chain from normalized within-repertoire ranks of inferred template counts. In a later analysis, generation probabilities were computed using a VDJ recombination model fitted to out-of-frame rearrangements, and the results were checked against IGoR. A later analysis scored TCR-TCR, TCR-HLA and TCR-CMV co-occurrence with hypergeometric tests, applying a repertoire-size bias correction to TCR pairs. To estimate false discovery rates, a later analysis permuted the HLA or CMV assignments 20 times. In a later analysis, co-occurring TCRs were grouped using DBSCAN, with TCRdist sequence similarity added in when clustering inside HLA-allele-positive subsets. Co-occurrence clustering excluded repertoires with fewer than 30,000 or more than 120,000 public chains, plus five with anomalous nucleotide sharing. What TCRdb holds here is the immuneACCESS table cut down to in-frame rearrangements. Part of the clones is not present; checked against another copy, under half of the missing clones reflect an unresolved V gene, and the others are unexplained. V and J calls and clone size are as listed in that table; D and trimming were resolved from the DNA. In all, the sample holds 150,000 to 200,000 clones, and roughly 84% of those were seen once. The leading ten clones occupy about 0.23% of the sample.

Details on this clone: The target of this receptor is not known. Base quality data are lacking; no much larger clone is found one base away.

The cohort was made up of approximately 700 healthy bone marrow donors. All cohort members were sampled while nominally healthy, although unrecorded immune exposures were likely present. The donor tested CMV seronegative and was one of the 352 seronegative cohort members. A peripheral blood sample was collected from each donor, and TCR beta sequencing was performed on peripheral blood mononuclear cells. Genomic DNA extraction from the blood cell samples was performed with the Qiagen DNeasy Blood Extraction Kit. This chain joins TRBV5-1 to TRBJ1-2, and TRBD1 matches 9 of the central bases. The specimen sequenced was PBMCs. This TCR derives from a girl in the first two years of life in good health and CMV-seronegative. This receptor has the CDR3 CASTRDRAYGYTF. DNA sequence: TGCGCCAGCACCCGGGACAGGGCCTATGGCTACACCTTC.